The sample holds one count of the clone carrying this T cell receptor (beta chain). The antigen remains undetermined. Single viable CD3+CD4+CD8-CD45RO+ cells were sorted as the memory CD4+ T cells. Data came from immunoSEQ multiplex PCR; TCRdb stores just in-frame clones and leaves some out. The sample yields about 61,000 clones, around 83% seen once. The source of the sample is a study of memory CD4+ T cells and cytomegalovirus serostatus. Overall study results and limits: Suggested: most of the CMV-linked TCR signature lies in CD4+ memory cells.

This clonotype was obtained from an adult in good health and CMV-seronegative. Sequencing was carried out using memory CD4+ T cells from blood.

CDR3 protein: CASSTNYGYTF. The DNA for the CDR3 is TGTGCCAGCAGCACCAACTATGGCTACACCTTC. J is TRBJ1-2 and V is TRBV6-6; D gene uncertain. This CDR3 is 11 amino acids long. The V gene's germline CDR1 is MNHNY and CDR2 SVGAGI (reference sequence). The ends were cut back, 6 bases at V and 2 bases at J, with 4 bases in the middle.